This T cell receptor (beta chain) was observed in a study of shared clonotypes between healthy human individuals. Turning to this clone: Its antigen is not known.

The authors ran the assay at deep level. The authors split each subset's genomic DNA evenly across several immunoSEQ plates. Using immunoSEQ multiplex PCR, the repertoire was profiled, and TCRdb retains in-frame clones only, with some absent. The table includes some 2,000,000 clones, approximately 94% detected once. Unmatched junction bases numbered 12, after V lost 7 bases and J lost 4 bases. Germline CDR1 and CDR2: WNHNN and SYGVQD (reference sequence). The CDR3 length is 17 residues. CD8 cells regarded as naive lacked CD45RO, were positively chosen for CCR7, and omitted terminally differentiated effector memory CD45RA+ cells. Notes on the study in general: Roughly 5% of naive CD4 clonotypes were common to a handful of donors. A small donor pool kept down the genetic and exposure-history diversity that was represented.

V and J are TRBV10-1 and TRBJ2-2; 10 nucleotides agree with TRBD2. This clonotype was obtained from a man aged 18 to 29 in good health. Sequencing used naive CD8+ T cells sorted from blood. CDR3 nucleotide sequence: TGCGCCAGCACTCAGACTAGCGGGCGCCCTCGCACCGGGGAGCTGTTTTTT. Translation: CASTQTSGRPRTGELFF.